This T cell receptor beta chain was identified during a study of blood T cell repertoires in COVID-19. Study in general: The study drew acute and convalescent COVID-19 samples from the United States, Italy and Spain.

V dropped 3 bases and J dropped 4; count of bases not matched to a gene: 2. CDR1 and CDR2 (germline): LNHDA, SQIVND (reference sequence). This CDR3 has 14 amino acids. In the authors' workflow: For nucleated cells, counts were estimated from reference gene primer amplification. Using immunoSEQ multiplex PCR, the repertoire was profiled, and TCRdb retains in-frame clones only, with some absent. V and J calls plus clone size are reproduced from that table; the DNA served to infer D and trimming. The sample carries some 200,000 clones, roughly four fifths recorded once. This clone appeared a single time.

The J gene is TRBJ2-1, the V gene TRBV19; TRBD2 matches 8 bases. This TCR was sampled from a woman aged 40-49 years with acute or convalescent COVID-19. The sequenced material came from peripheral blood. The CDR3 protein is CASSIGLAYNEQFF. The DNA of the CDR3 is TGTGCCAGTAGTATCGGACTAGCATACAATGAGCAGTTCTTC. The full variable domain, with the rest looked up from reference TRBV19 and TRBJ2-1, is DGGITQSPKYLFRKEGQNVTLSCEQNLNHDAMYWYRQDPGQGLRLIYYSQIVNDFQKGDIAEGYSVSREKKESFPLTVTSAQKNPTAFYLCASSIGLAYNEQFFGPGTRLTVL.